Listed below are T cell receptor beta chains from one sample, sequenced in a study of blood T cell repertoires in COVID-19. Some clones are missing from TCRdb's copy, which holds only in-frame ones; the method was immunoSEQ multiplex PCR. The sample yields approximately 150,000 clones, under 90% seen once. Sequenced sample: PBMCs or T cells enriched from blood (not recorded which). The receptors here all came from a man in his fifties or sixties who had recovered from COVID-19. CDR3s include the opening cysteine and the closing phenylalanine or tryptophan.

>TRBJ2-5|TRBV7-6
CASSLGRGNRGETQYF
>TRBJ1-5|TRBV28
CASSAPDSYNQPQHF
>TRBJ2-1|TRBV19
CASSIWLALANEQFF
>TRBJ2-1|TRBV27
CASSLTGWNEQFF
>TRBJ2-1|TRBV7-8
CASSLGYGLADWGRNEQFF
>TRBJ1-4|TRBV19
CASLSGQGGEKLFF
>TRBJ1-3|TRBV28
CASSPFGNTIYF
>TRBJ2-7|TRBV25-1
CASSVQGASYEQYF
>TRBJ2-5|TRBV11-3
CASSLQGGGQETQYF
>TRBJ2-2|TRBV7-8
CASSLIGGVNTGELFF
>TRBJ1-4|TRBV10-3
CAISEERGEKLFF
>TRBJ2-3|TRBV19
CASSISRTDTQYF
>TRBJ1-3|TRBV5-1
CASSTTGTGNTIYF
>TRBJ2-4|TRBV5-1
CASSLRLGRESQNIQYF
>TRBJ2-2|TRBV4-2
CASSQVWGTSGRWNTGELFF
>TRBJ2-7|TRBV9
CASRKEGAWEQYF
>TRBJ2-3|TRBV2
CAAREGISTDTQYF
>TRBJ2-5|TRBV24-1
CATSDPRRGAQVTQYF
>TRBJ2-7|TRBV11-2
CASRSIRDRLYEQYF
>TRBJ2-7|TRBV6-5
CASRDYYEQYF
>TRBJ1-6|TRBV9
CASSAPGSYNSPLHF
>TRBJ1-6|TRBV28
CASSQTTGGFSSPLHF
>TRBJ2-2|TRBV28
CASRHGLALGTGELFF
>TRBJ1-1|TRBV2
CASSPTGGGVRGFF
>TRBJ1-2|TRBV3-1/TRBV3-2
CASSLTATGQGGYTF
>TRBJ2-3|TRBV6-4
CASRASGSPTDTQYF
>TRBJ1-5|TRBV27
CASSPTRAGRVQPQHF
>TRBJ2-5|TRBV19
CASSIDLRTGQETQYF
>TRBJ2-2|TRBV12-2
CASDGATGLPNTGELFF
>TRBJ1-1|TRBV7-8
CASSPTGGSEAFF
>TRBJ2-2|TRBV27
CASSLSGGVRVRELFF
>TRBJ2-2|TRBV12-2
CASRLGLAGDLNTGEGAGELFF
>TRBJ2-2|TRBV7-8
CASSLEGGGRPAGELFF
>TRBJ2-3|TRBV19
CASSPNRDWADDTQYF
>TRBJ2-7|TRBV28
CASSSVAGGLSEQYF
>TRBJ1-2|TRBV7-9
CARIWTGGIGYTF
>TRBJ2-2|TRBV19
CASSRTGFWELFF
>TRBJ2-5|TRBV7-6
CASSLAATGKETQYF
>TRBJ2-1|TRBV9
CASGREGWGQFF
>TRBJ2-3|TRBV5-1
CASSVGLTTDTQYF
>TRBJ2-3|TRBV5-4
CASSSGSTDTQYF
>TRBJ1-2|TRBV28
CASSLEGGANYGYTF
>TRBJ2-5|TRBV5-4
CASSPKTGLETQYF
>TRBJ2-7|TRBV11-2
CASSDTSGRYEQYF
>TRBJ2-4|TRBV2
CASSADRLAKNIQYF